Shown below are 13 T cell receptor beta chains from a single sample sequenced in a study of T cells in Graves' hyperthyroidism and ophthalmopathy (dated by TCRdb to the late 2010s). The method behind the library was multiplex PCR. Data came from an Illumina HiSeq 2000. The TCR beta CDR3 regions were amplified from the RNA transcripts. The first round of RT-PCR for the TCR CDR3 was performed with the HTBI primer set and the Qiagen OneStep RT-PCR kit. Starting from the raw public reads, TCRdb applied fastp trimming at Q25, assembled clones with MiXCR and retained in-frame beta chains. When rows share a CDR3 protein, they turn into one entry using the most common DNA and genes. The sample yields hundreds of thousands of distinct CDR3 sequences; about 14% were counted once. The ten top clones hold 20% to 25% of the sample. Sequenced sample: blood. All receptors derive from a woman younger than 45 with Graves' hyperthyroidism.

This clonotype was recorded at least ten times. J is TRBJ1-5 and V is TRBV19; 7 bases fit TRBD1. In germline, CDR1 is LNHDA, CDR2 SQIVND (reference sequence). The J segment lost 3 bases and the V segment lost 9 bases, leaving 11 bases of the junction unmatched. CDR3 length: 15 amino acids. The CDR3: CASSLGTGVNQPQHF. The CDR3 nucleotides read TGTGCCAGCAGCTTGGGTACAGGGGTCAATCAGCCCCAGCATTTT.

This clonotype was seen a handful of times. V gene TRBV15 combines with J gene TRBJ1-2, with TRBD1 as a possible D gene (5 bases). This CDR3 has 14 residues. The V gene's germline CDR1 is LNHNV and CDR2 YYDKDF (reference sequence). Trimming stripped 0 bases from V and 8 bases from J, with 13 bases between. The CDR3, as DNA: TGTGCCACCAGCAGAGATCGAGGGGTCTGGGGCTACACCTTC. This sequence encodes CATSRDRGVWGYTF.

In its sample, this clonotype was seen many times. The J gene is TRBJ2-7, the V gene TRBV29-1; TRBD1 aligns across 7 bases. The CDR3 totals 11 residues. The V gene's germline CDR1 is SQVTM and CDR2 ANQGSEA. V dropped 6 bases and J dropped 6; count of bases not matched to a gene: 5. CDR3 protein: CSVVTGPEQYF. Written as DNA, the CDR3 is TGCAGCGTAGTGACAGGGCCCGAGCAGTACTTC.

This sequence joins TRBV18 and TRBJ1-5, with 9 bases lining up with TRBD1. The ends lost 6 bases at V and 3 bases at J; junction bases unmatched: 6. This CDR3 has 15 amino acids. Germline V gives CDR1 KGHSH, CDR2 LQKENI. In nucleotides, the CDR3 is TGTGCCAGCTCGTCCGGGACAGGGAACAATCAGCCCCAGCATTTT. Translated, it gives CASSSGTGNNQPQHF.

This clonotype was observed many times. V and J are TRBV6-1 and TRBJ2-1, with 13 positions matching TRBD2. V shed 2 bases and J 7 bases; nucleotides not matched to a gene: 14. CDR1 and CDR2 from the germline V gene are MNHNS and SASEGT. CDR3 length equals 19 residues. The CDR3 here is CASSENGGRRLAGGNEQFF. The CDR3 DNA sequence: TGTGCCAGCAGTGAAAACGGGGGGCGAAGACTAGCGGGAGGAAATGAGCAGTTCTTC.

In this sample, this clonotype turned up a few times. This chain uses TRBV5-6 with TRBJ1-2; the D gene is possibly TRBD1 (5 bases). V was shortened by 4 bases and J by 2 bases, with 15 bases between the two germline ends. Germline V gene data show CDR1 as SGHDT and CDR2 as YYEEEE. CDR3 size: 15 residues. The CDR3 bases are TGTGCCAGCAGCATGAAGGGGATTGTAAACTATGGCTACACCTTC. Translating it yields CASSMKGIVNYGYTF.

This clonotype has at least ten counts. The rearrangement uses TRBV28 and TRBJ1-3; D is ambiguous. Per the germline V gene, CDR1 is MDHEN and CDR2 is SYDVKM. V was shortened by 4 bases and J by 2 bases, with 6 bases between the two germline ends. The CDR3 is 13 residues long. CDR3 loop: CASSSGAGNTIYF. The CDR3 DNA reads TGTGCCAGCAGTTCTGGGGCTGGAAACACCATATATTTT.

This clonotype was detected ten times or more. The rearrangement joins TRBV2 to TRBJ2-2; 11 nucleotides agree with TRBD1. There are 16 residues in the CDR3. V lost 6 bases and J lost 4; bases outside the gene matches: 7. CDR1 SNHLY and CDR2 FYNNEI come from the germline V gene. CDR3 amino acids: CASRGWTGGITGELFF. The CDR3, as DNA: TGTGCCAGCAGGGGATGGACAGGGGGCATCACCGGGGAGCTGTTTTTT.

Of note for this clonotype: This may stem from a read error, because a much larger clone lies one nucleotide away. This chain joins TRBV7-8 and TRBJ1-1; no clear D gene. Germline V gives CDR1 SGHVS, CDR2 FQNEAQ. This CDR3 has 13 amino acids. The CDR3 nucleotides are TGTGCCAGCAGCTCACAGCAAATCGCTGAAGCTTCCTTT. As protein: CASSSQQIAEASF.

This clonotype was seen ten or more times. The rearrangement links TRBV11-2 to TRBJ2-5; 7 nucleotides agree with TRBD1. The ends lost 8 bases at V and 6 bases at J; junction bases unmatched: 6. This CDR3 has 12 amino acids. The germline V gene has CDR1 SGHAT and CDR2 FQNNGV. The CDR3 DNA reads as TGTGCCAGCCGTGACAGGGTACAGACCCAGTACTTC. It is translated as CASRDRVQTQYF.

The sample holds many counts of this clonotype. The rearrangement uses TRBV6-1 and TRBJ2-2; TRBD2 agrees at 9 bases. V shed 6 bases, J shed 7 bases, and the junction held 9 bases outside the gene matches. Germline V lookup: CDR1 MNHNS, CDR2 SASEGT. The CDR3 has 15 amino acids. CDR3 residues: CASSHSGRGVGELFF. In DNA, the CDR3 is TGTGCCAGCAGCCATAGCGGGAGAGGTGTCGGGGAGCTGTTTTTT.

V is TRBV19 and J is TRBJ2-7, with 8 bases that match TRBD1. There are 15 residues in the CDR3. V gave up 8 bases and J gave up 3 bases; unmatched junction bases: 12. CDR1 LNHDA and CDR2 SQIVND come from the germline V gene (reference sequence). The CDR3 nucleotides are TGTGCCAGTTCGGTCAACCCCGGGACAGGCTACGAGCAGTACTTC. Residues: CASSVNPGTGYEQYF.

This clonotype was counted many times. V usage is TRBV20-1 and J usage is TRBJ2-7; no firm D call. The CDR3 is 14 amino acids. The germline V and J ends were trimmed by 5 bases and 4 bases, with 18 bases remaining between them. Germline lookup yields CDR1 DFQATT and CDR2 SNEGSKA (reference sequence). The CDR3 nucleotides are TGCAGTGCTCGCTCGGCGGACCTAGAATACGAGCAGTACTTC. This gives the protein CSARSADLEYEQYF.